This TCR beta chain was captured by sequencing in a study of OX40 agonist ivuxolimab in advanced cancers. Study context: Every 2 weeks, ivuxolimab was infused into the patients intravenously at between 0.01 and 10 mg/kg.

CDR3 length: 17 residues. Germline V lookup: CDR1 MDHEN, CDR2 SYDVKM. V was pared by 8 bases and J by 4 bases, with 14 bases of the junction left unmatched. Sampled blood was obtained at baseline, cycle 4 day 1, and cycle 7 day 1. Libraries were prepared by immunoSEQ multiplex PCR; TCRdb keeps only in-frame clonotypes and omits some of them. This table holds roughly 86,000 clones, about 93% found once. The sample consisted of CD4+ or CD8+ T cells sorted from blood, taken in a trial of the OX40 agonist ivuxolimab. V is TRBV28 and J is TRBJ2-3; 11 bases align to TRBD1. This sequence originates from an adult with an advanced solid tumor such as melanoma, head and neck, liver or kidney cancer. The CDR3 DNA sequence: TGTGCCAGCCACCCTCGCCTAGGGACAGGGGGTTCAGATACGCAGTATTTT. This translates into CASHPRLGTGGSDTQYF.